The rows below give T cell receptor beta chains drawn from one sample of a study of siplizumab effects on memory and regulatory T cells. Method: immunoSEQ multiplex PCR; TCRdb's copy keeps in-frame clones and lacks some. The sample shows around 100,000 clones, 75% to 95% of them seen only once. The specimen sequenced was CD4+ T cells sorted from blood. The receptor set was obtained from a human donor in good health. The CDR3 runs from the conserved cysteine through the conserved F or W. The D gene is left open where the match is weak. Clone size is not always given. Where it is, it says once, few, many or a class for expanded clones.

>.|TRBD1|TRBJ2-7|TRBV5-1
CASSLQGVEYEQYF
TGCGCCAGCAGCTTACAGGGGGTAGAGTACGAGCAGTACTTC
>.|.|TRBJ1-4|TRBV5-1
CASSLDRAPNEKLFF
TGCGCCAGCAGCTTGGACAGGGCACCTAATGAAAAACTGTTTTTT
>.|.|TRBJ2-7|TRBV25-1
CASIAGAHYEQYF
TGTGCCAGCATAGCAGGGGCCCACTACGAGCAGTACTTC
>.|.|TRBJ1-2|TRBV27
CASSSGGAVWGYTF
TGTGCCAGCAGTTCGGGGGGTGCTGTCTGGGGCTACACCTTC
>.|.|TRBJ1-1|TRBV7-2
CASTQTGNTEAFF
TGTGCCAGCACCCAAACAGGGAACACTGAAGCTTTCTTT
>.|TRBD1|TRBJ2-3|TRBV23-1
CASSQSGPRGHNWTDTQYF
TGCGCCAGCAGTCAATCGGGGCCCAGGGGGCATAATTGGACAGATACGCAGTATTTT
>.|.|TRBJ1-4|TRBV19
CASSPTNEKLFF
TGTGCCAGTAGCCCTACAAACGAAAAACTGTTTTTT
>once|TRBD1|TRBJ2-3|TRBV6-5
CASSYSDRGRGDTQYF
TGTGCCAGCAGTTACTCGGACAGGGGTAGGGGAGATACGCAGTATTTT
>.|TRBD2|TRBJ2-1|TRBV10-3
CAISVTSGLNNEQFF
TGTGCCATCAGTGTTACTAGCGGATTAAACAATGAGCAGTTCTTC
>.|TRBD1|TRBJ1-2|TRBV11-1
CASSPDRVGYGYTF
TGTGCCAGCAGCCCGGACAGGGTAGGCTATGGCTACACCTTC
>.|.|TRBJ2-2|TRBV11-2
CASSKWTENTGELFF
TGTGCCAGCAGTAAGTGGACAGAGAACACCGGGGAGCTGTTTTTT
>.|TRBD1|TRBJ1-2|TRBV28
CASSYRDRGGYGYTF
TGTGCCAGCAGTTACCGGGACAGGGGGGGCTATGGCTACACCTTC
>.|.|TRBJ2-7|TRBV15
CATSRATLRDFTYEQYF
TGTGCCACCAGCAGAGCCACTCTCCGGGACTTTACCTACGAGCAGTACTTC
>.|.|TRBJ2-1|TRBV7-2
CASSRGGASDEQFF
TGTGCCAGCAGCCGCGGCGGGGCCAGCGATGAGCAGTTCTTC
>.|TRBD1|TRBJ1-4|TRBV4-2
CASSQDATGATNEKLFF
TGTGCCAGCAGCCAAGATGCGACAGGGGCAACTAATGAAAAACTGTTTTTT
>.|TRBD1|TRBJ1-5|TRBV18
CASSPSLGTVNQPQHF
TGTGCCAGCTCACCGTCACTAGGGACAGTTAATCAGCCCCAGCATTTT
>.|TRBD1|TRBJ1-2|TRBV18
CASSPPSGTGVGYTF
TGTGCCAGCTCACCACCCTCAGGGACAGGGGTTGGCTACACCTTC
>few|.|TRBJ1-6|TRBV5-6
CASTLTGNSPLHF
TGTGCCAGCACCCTCACAGGGAATTCACCCCTCCACTTT
>.|.|TRBJ2-7|TRBV11-2
CASSLDMQEYEQYF
TGTGCCAGCAGCTTAGATATGCAAGAGTACGAGCAGTACTTC
>once|.|TRBJ2-7|TRBV5-4
CASSLTGDYEQYF
TGTGCCAGCAGCTTGACAGGCGACTACGAGCAGTACTTC
>.|TRBD2|TRBJ2-1|TRBV5-1
CASSWAPPGGPDEQFF
TGCGCCAGCAGCTGGGCCCCCCCGGGGGGGCCCGATGAGCAGTTCTTC
>.|TRBD1|TRBJ1-2|TRBV6-5
CASSLQGGLAGGYTF
TGTGCCAGCAGTTTGCAGGGGGGTCTCGCAGGTGGCTACACCTTC
>.|TRBD1|TRBJ2-7|TRBV27
CASKKGQDYEQYF
TGTGCCAGCAAGAAGGGACAGGACTACGAGCAGTACTTC